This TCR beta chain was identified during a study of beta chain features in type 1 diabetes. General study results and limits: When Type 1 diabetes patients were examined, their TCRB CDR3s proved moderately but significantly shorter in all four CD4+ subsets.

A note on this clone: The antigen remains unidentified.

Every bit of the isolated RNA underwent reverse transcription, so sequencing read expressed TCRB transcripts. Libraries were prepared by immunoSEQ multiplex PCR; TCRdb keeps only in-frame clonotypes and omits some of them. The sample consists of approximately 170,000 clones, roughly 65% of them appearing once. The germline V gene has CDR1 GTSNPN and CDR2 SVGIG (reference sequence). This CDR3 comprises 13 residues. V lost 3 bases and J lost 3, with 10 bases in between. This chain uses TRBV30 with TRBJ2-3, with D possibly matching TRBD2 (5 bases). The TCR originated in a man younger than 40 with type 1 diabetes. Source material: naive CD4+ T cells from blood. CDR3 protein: CAWRRELTDTQYF. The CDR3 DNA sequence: TGTGCCTGGAGGAGGGAATTGACAGATACGCAGTATTTT.